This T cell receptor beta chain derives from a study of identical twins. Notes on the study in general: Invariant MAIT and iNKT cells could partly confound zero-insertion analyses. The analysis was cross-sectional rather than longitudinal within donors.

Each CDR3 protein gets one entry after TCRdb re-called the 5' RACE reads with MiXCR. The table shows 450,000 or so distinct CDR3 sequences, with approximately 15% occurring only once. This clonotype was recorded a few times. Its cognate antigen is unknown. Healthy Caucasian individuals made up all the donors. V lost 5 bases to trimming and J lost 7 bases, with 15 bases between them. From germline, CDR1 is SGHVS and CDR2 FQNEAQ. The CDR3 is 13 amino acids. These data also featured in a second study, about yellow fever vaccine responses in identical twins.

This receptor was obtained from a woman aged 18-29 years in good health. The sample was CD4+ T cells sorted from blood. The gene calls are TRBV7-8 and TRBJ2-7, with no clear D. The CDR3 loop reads CASSPRTAPEQYF. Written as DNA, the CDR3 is TGTGCCAGCAGCCCGAGGACGGCCCCAGAGCAGTACTTC.